The sample holds many counts of the clone carrying this T cell receptor (beta chain). As yet, its antigen is unknown. These data originate in a study of molecular identifiers for immune sequencing clone quantification. As for the study in general: In replicates, the authors split RNA from roughly 18,000 or 92,000 naive CD8 cells five ways and sequenced four.

Study-wide results and caveats: Jurkat TCR RNA from one cell was spiked into about 1 million naive cells, and it was reportedly detectable there.

In TCRdb, the PCR reads were re-called with MiXCR into one record per CDR3 protein. The sample holds hundreds of thousands of distinct CDR3 sequences, around 25% seen once. CDR1 and CDR2 (germline): MGHRA, YSYEKL. This CDR3 has 20 amino acids. V lost 4 bases and J lost 0; bases outside the gene matches: 18. The sorting of naive CD8 T cells used the CD8+CD4-CCR7+CD45RA+ phenotype. This TCR was recovered from a human donor in good health. Some libraries in this study had Jurkat cell RNA spiked in. The rearrangement uses TRBV4-1 and TRBJ1-5, with 7 bases matching TRBD1. The sample comprised naive CD8+ T cells from blood, with Jurkat cell RNA spiked in. Subset of the sample: FACS-sorted CD8+CD4-CCR7+CD45RA+ naive T cells. Here the CDR3 reads CASSLRVLQGMGYSNQPQHF. DNA of the CDR3: TGCGCCAGCAGCCTTAGAGTGCTACAGGGGATGGGATATAGCAATCAGCCCCAGCATTTT.